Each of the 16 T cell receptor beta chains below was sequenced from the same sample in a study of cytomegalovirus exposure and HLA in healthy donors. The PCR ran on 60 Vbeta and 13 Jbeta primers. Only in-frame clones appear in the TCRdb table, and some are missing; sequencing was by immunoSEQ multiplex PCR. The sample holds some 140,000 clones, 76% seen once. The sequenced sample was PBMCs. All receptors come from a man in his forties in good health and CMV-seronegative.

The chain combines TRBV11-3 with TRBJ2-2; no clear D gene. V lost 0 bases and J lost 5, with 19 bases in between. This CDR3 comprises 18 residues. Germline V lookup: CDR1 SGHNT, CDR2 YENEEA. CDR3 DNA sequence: TGTGCCAGCAGCTTAGACCGCCTCAGTATCTCGGAGACCGGGGAGCTGTTTTTT. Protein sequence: CASSLDRLSISETGELFF.

The CDR3 is CASSWTEDSPLHF. DNA of the CDR3: TGTGCCAGCAGCTGGACGGAGGATTCACCCCTCCACTTT. The genes are TRBV7-2 and TRBJ1-6; D uncertain. The germline gives CDR1 SGHTA, CDR2 FQGNSA. The CDR3 consists of 13 residues. Trimming removed 4 bases from V and 8 bases from J, with 9 bases in between.

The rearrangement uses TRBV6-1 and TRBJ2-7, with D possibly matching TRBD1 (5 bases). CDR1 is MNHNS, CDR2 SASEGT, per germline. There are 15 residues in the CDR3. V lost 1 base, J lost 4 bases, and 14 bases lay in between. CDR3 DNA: TGTGCCAGCAGTGAAGACGGCGTTGGGGCTTACGAGCAGTACTTC. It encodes CASSEDGVGAYEQYF.

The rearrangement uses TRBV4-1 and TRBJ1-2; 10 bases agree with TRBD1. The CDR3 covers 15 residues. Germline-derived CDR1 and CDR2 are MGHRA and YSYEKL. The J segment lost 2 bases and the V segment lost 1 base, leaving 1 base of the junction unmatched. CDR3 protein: CASSQGGQGNYGYTF. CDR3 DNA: TGCGCCAGCAGCCAAGGGGGACAGGGGAACTATGGCTACACCTTC.

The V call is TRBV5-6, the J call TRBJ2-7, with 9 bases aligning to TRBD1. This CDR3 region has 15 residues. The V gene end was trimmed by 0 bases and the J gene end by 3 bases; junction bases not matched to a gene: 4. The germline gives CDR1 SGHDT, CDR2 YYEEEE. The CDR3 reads CASSLAGTGYYEQYF. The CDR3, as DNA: TGTGCCAGCAGCTTGGCCGGGACAGGGTACTACGAGCAGTACTTC.

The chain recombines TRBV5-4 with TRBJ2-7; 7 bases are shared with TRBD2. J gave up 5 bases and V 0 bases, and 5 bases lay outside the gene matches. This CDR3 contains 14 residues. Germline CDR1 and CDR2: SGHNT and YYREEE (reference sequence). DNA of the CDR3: TGTGCCAGCAGCTTGGGCGGGAGCGAGAACGAGCAGTACTTC. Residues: CASSLGGSENEQYF.

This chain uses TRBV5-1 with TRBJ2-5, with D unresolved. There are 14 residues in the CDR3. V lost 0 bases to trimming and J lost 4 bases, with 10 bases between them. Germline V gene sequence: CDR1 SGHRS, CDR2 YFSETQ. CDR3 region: CASSLADVRETQYF. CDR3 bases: TGCGCCAGCAGCTTGGCTGATGTCAGAGAGACCCAGTACTTC.

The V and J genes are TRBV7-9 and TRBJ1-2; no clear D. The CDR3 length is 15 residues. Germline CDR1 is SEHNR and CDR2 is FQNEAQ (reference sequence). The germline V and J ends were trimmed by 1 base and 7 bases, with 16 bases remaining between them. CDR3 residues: CASSLETDGKSGYTF. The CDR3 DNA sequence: TGTGCCAGCAGCTTAGAGACTGACGGAAAGAGTGGCTACACCTTC.

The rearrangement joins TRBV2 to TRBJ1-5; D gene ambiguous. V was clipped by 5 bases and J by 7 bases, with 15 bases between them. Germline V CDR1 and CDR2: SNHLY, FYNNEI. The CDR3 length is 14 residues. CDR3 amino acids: CASSTLGPTQPQHF. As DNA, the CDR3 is TGTGCCAGCAGTACACTAGGCCCCACCCAGCCCCAGCATTTT.

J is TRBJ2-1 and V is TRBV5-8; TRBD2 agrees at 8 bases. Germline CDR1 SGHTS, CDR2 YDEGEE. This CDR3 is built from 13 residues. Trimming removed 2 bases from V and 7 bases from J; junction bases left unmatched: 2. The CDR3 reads CASSFPGGNEQFF. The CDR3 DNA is TGTGCCAGCAGCTTCCCGGGAGGGAATGAGCAGTTCTTC. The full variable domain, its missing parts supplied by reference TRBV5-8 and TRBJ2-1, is EAGVTQSPTHLIKTRGQQATLRCSPISGHTSVYWYQQALGLGLQFLLWYDEGEERNRGNFPPRFSGRQFPNYSSELNVNALELEDSALYLCASSFPGGNEQFFGPGTRLTVL.

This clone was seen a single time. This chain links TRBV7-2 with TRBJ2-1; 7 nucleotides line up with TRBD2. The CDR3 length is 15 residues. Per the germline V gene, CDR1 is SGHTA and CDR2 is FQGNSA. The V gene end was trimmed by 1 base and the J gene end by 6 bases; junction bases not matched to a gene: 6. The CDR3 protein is CASSLVTGGLNEQFF. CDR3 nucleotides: TGTGCCAGCAGCTTAGTCACGGGGGGACTCAATGAGCAGTTCTTC.

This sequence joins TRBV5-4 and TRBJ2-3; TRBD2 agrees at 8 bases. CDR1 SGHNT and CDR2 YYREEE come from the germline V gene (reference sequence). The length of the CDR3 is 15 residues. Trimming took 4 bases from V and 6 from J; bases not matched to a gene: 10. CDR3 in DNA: TGTGCCAGCAGCCCGCCGGGGGGGGCTTCGGATACGCAGTATTTT. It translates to CASSPPGGASDTQYF.

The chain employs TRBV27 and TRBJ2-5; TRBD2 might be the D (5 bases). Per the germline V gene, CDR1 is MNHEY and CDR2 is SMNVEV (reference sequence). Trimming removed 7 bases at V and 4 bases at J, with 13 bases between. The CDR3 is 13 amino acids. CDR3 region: CASTGGEGETQYF. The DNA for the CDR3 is TGTGCCAGCACCGGCGGTGAGGGAGAGACCCAGTACTTC.

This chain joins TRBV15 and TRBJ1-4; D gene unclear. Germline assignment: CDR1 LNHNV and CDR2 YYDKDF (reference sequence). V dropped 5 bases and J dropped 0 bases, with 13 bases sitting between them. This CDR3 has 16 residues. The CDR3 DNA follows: TGTGCCACCAGCCGGACTCGGACGGCAACTAATGAAAAACTGTTTTTT. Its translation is CATSRTRTATNEKLFF.

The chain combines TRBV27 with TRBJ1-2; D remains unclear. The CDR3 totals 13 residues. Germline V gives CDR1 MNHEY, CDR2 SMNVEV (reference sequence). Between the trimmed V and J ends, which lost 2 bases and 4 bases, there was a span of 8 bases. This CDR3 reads CASSLPGGYGYTF. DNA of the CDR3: TGTGCCAGCAGTTTACCGGGTGGCTATGGCTACACCTTC.

The CDR3 loop is CASSGGTEAYEQYF. Here the CDR3 DNA reads TGCGCCAGCAGCGGGGGGACGGAAGCCTACGAGCAGTACTTC. The rearrangement joins TRBV4-3 to TRBJ2-7, with a weak D call TRBD2 (6 bases). Germline V lookup: CDR1 LGHNA, CDR2 YSLEER. This CDR3 spans 14 amino acids. Between the trimmed V and J ends, which lost 5 bases and 2 bases, there was a span of 13 bases.